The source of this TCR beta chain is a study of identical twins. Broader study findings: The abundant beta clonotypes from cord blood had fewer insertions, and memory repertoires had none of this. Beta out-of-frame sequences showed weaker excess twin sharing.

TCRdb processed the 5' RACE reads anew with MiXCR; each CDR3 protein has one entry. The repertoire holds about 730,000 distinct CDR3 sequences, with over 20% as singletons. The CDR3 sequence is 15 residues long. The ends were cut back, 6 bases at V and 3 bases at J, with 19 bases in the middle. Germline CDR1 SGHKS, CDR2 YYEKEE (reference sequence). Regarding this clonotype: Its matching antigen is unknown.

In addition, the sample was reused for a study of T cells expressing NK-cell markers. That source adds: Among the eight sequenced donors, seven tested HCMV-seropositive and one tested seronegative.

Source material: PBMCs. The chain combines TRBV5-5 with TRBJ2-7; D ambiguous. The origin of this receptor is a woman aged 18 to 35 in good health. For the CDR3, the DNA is TGTGCCAGCACCCGCGACTTCCCCGCCTTCTACGAGCAGTACTTC. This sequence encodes CASTRDFPAFYEQYF. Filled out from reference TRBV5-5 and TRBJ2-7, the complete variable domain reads DAGVTQSPTHLIKTRGQQVTLRCSPISGHKSVSWYQQVLGQGPQFIFQYYEKEERGRGNFPDRFSARQFPNYSSELNVNALLLGDSALYLCASTRDFPAFYEQYFGPGTRLTVT.